A selection of T cell receptor beta chains follows, all from one sample in a study of cytotoxic CD8 clonotypes in ibrutinib-treated CLL. Produced via immunoSEQ multiplex PCR; TCRdb's table is partial and in-frame only. The repertoire has fewer than 150,000 clones, approximately 81% of them found once; the top ten carry 2.5% to 3.5%. This specimen consisted of PBMCs, obtained after 24 months of ibrutinib treatment. The receptors originated from a human donor with chronic lymphocytic leukemia. Each CDR3 is given with its conserved first and last residue. The D gene is left open where the match is weak. The listing skips clone size in some rows; elsewhere it reads once, few, many or a size class.

abundance: -; j_gene: TRBJ2-2; v_gene: TRBV11-2; d_gene: -; CDR3aa: CASSLTVGTNTGELFF; CDR3nt: TGTGCCAGCAGCTTAACCGTGGGGACGAACACCGGGGAGCTGTTTTTT
abundance: once; j_gene: TRBJ1-5; v_gene: TRBV7-2; d_gene: -; CDR3aa: CASSPNSNQPQHF; CDR3nt: TGTGCCAGCAGCCCAAATAGCAATCAGCCCCAGCATTTT
abundance: -; j_gene: TRBJ1-1; v_gene: TRBV5-8; d_gene: -; CDR3aa: CASSYSQGYSEAFF; CDR3nt: TGTGCCAGCAGCTACTCGCAGGGTTATTCTGAAGCTTTCTTT
abundance: once; j_gene: TRBJ1-1; v_gene: TRBV28; d_gene: -; CDR3aa: CASRGSQNTEAFF; CDR3nt: TGTGCCAGCAGGGGGTCACAAAACACTGAAGCTTTCTTT
abundance: -; j_gene: TRBJ1-6; v_gene: TRBV5-6; d_gene: TRBD1; CDR3aa: CASSVDRSSYNSPLHF; CDR3nt: TGTGCCAGCAGCGTGGACAGGAGCTCCTATAATTCACCCCTCCACTTT
abundance: -; j_gene: TRBJ2-7; v_gene: TRBV10-3; d_gene: -; CDR3aa: CAIGRSAGYEQYF; CDR3nt: TGTGCCATCGGGAGATCCGCCGGTTACGAGCAGTACTTC
abundance: -; j_gene: TRBJ1-2; v_gene: TRBV6-6; d_gene: TRBD1; CDR3aa: CASSYGTGTDGYTF; CDR3nt: TGTGCCAGCAGTTACGGGACAGGTACTGATGGCTACACCTTC
abundance: -; j_gene: TRBJ1-1; v_gene: TRBV6-1; d_gene: -; CDR3aa: CASSEGRGLNTEAFF; CDR3nt: TGTGCCAGCAGTGAAGGCCGGGGCCTGAACACTGAAGCTTTCTTT
abundance: once; j_gene: TRBJ2-7; v_gene: TRBV9; d_gene: TRBD2; CDR3aa: CASSSHRGDHSYEQYF; CDR3nt: TGTGCCAGCAGCTCCCATCGGGGGGACCATTCATACGAGCAGTACTTC
abundance: -; j_gene: TRBJ2-3; v_gene: TRBV7-6; d_gene: TRBD1; CDR3aa: CASSLDRLPDTQYF; CDR3nt: TGTGCCAGCAGCTTGGACAGGCTTCCAGATACGCAGTATTTT
abundance: -; j_gene: TRBJ2-3; v_gene: TRBV6-6; d_gene: -; CDR3aa: CASSSSGDTQYF; CDR3nt: TGTGCCAGCAGTTCTTCAGGAGATACGCAGTATTTT
abundance: -; j_gene: TRBJ1-1; v_gene: TRBV5-5; d_gene: -; CDR3aa: CASIDRTVNTEAFF; CDR3nt: TGTGCCAGCATCGACCGGACAGTCAACACTGAAGCTTTCTTT
abundance: -; j_gene: TRBJ1-1; v_gene: TRBV6-6; d_gene: -; CDR3aa: CASSYSIQVNTEAFF; CDR3nt: TGTGCCAGCAGTTACTCGATTCAGGTAAACACTGAAGCTTTCTTT
abundance: -; j_gene: TRBJ2-5; v_gene: TRBV5-1; d_gene: -; CDR3aa: CASSLLSDSQETQYF; CDR3nt: TGCGCCAGCAGCTTGCTTTCGGACTCACAAGAGACCCAGTACTTC
abundance: -; j_gene: TRBJ2-1; v_gene: TRBV7-9; d_gene: TRBD2; CDR3aa: CASSYRLAGGYHEQFF; CDR3nt: TGTGCCAGCAGCTATCGACTAGCGGGGGGGTACCATGAGCAGTTCTTC
abundance: -; j_gene: TRBJ2-1; v_gene: TRBV19; d_gene: -; CDR3aa: CASSTNGYDYNEQFF; CDR3nt: TGTGCCAGTAGTACAAACGGATATGACTACAATGAGCAGTTCTTC
abundance: -; j_gene: TRBJ1-6; v_gene: TRBV6-5; d_gene: TRBD1; CDR3aa: CASSYSFGQGNSPLHF; CDR3nt: TGTGCCAGCAGTTACTCCTTCGGACAGGGGAATTCACCCCTCCACTTT
abundance: -; j_gene: TRBJ2-5; v_gene: TRBV9; d_gene: -; CDR3aa: CASSAQSSDQETQYF; CDR3nt: TGTGCCAGCAGCGCCCAATCTAGCGACCAAGAGACCCAGTACTTC
abundance: -; j_gene: TRBJ1-1; v_gene: TRBV19; d_gene: TRBD1; CDR3aa: CASSIQGAPTEAFF; CDR3nt: TGTGCCAGTAGTATACAGGGGGCGCCGACTGAAGCTTTCTTT
abundance: -; j_gene: TRBJ1-4; v_gene: TRBV11-2; d_gene: TRBD1; CDR3aa: CASSLQGANEKLFF; CDR3nt: TGTGCCAGCAGCCTGCAGGGGGCTAATGAAAAACTGTTTTTT
abundance: -; j_gene: TRBJ1-6; v_gene: TRBV4-3; d_gene: -; CDR3aa: CASSQDATVKGSPLHF; CDR3nt: TGCGCCAGCAGCCAAGATGCAACAGTAAAGGGTTCACCCCTCCACTTT
abundance: -; j_gene: TRBJ1-2; v_gene: TRBV30; d_gene: -; CDR3aa: CAWSVAGTGYGYTF; CDR3nt: TGTGCCTGGAGTGTTGCGGGGACTGGCTATGGCTACACCTTC
abundance: -; j_gene: TRBJ1-5; v_gene: TRBV5-6; d_gene: -; CDR3aa: CASSLSRVNQPQHF; CDR3nt: TGTGCCAGCAGCTTGAGCAGGGTAAATCAGCCCCAGCATTTT
abundance: -; j_gene: TRBJ2-2; v_gene: TRBV5-1; d_gene: -; CDR3aa: CASSLVAQMNTGELFF; CDR3nt: TGCGCCAGCAGCTTGGTTGCGCAAATGAACACCGGGGAGCTGTTTTTT
abundance: once; j_gene: TRBJ1-1; v_gene: TRBV5-1; d_gene: -; CDR3aa: CASSSGGAKNTEAFF; CDR3nt: TGCGCCAGCAGCTCGGGTGGGGCGAAGAACACTGAAGCTTTCTTT
abundance: -; j_gene: TRBJ1-6; v_gene: TRBV6-1; d_gene: TRBD1; CDR3aa: CASSVSGGRSSYNSPLHF; CDR3nt: TGTGCCAGCAGTGTGTCAGGGGGCCGGAGCTCCTATAATTCACCCCTCCACTTT
abundance: -; j_gene: TRBJ1-3; v_gene: TRBV15; d_gene: -; CDR3aa: CATSPRGGAGNTIYF; CDR3nt: TGTGCCACCAGCCCGCGTGGAGGGGCGGGAAACACCATATATTTT
abundance: -; j_gene: TRBJ2-7; v_gene: TRBV5-1; d_gene: TRBD1; CDR3aa: CASSLDRGQGQYF; CDR3nt: TGCGCCAGCAGCTTGGACAGGGGGCAAGGGCAGTACTTC
abundance: -; j_gene: TRBJ2-2; v_gene: TRBV19; d_gene: -; CDR3aa: CASIPGPRSNTGELFF; CDR3nt: TGTGCCAGTATACCGGGGCCCCGATCGAACACCGGGGAGCTGTTTTTT
abundance: -; j_gene: TRBJ1-6; v_gene: TRBV5-1; d_gene: TRBD1; CDR3aa: CASSWTGSSYNSPLHF; CDR3nt: TGCGCCAGCTCTTGGACAGGGAGCTCCTATAATTCACCCCTCCACTTT
abundance: once; j_gene: TRBJ1-2; v_gene: TRBV30; d_gene: TRBD1; CDR3aa: CARKTRDRGQVIYGYTF; CDR3nt: TGTGCCCGGAAAACCCGGGACAGGGGGCAGGTGATCTATGGCTACACCTTC
abundance: -; j_gene: TRBJ2-1; v_gene: TRBV9; d_gene: -; CDR3aa: CASSVFGGPTYNEQFF; CDR3nt: TGTGCCAGCAGCGTTTTCGGGGGCCCGACCTACAATGAGCAGTTCTTC
abundance: -; j_gene: TRBJ2-5; v_gene: TRBV28; d_gene: TRBD2; CDR3aa: CASRSTSGNQETQYF; CDR3nt: TGTGCCAGCAGATCTACTAGCGGTAATCAAGAGACCCAGTACTTC
abundance: -; j_gene: TRBJ2-5; v_gene: TRBV6-6; d_gene: -; CDR3aa: CASSYHISAQTQYF; CDR3nt: TGTGCCAGCAGTTACCATATTTCGGCGCAGACCCAGTACTTC
abundance: -; j_gene: TRBJ2-2; v_gene: TRBV5-1; d_gene: -; CDR3aa: CASSLDGGTNTGELFF; CDR3nt: TGCGCCAGCAGCTTGGACGGGGGCACGAACACCGGGGAGCTGTTTTTT
abundance: -; j_gene: TRBJ1-1; v_gene: TRBV5-5; d_gene: -; CDR3aa: CASSLDPVSTEAFF; CDR3nt: TGTGCCAGCAGCTTGGACCCAGTAAGTACTGAAGCTTTCTTT
abundance: -; j_gene: TRBJ1-5; v_gene: TRBV6-6; d_gene: -; CDR3aa: CASSYSGGNQPQHF; CDR3nt: TGTGCCAGCAGTTACTCAGGGGGCAATCAGCCCCAGCATTTT
abundance: -; j_gene: TRBJ2-3; v_gene: TRBV30; d_gene: TRBD2; CDR3aa: CAWSVGLAGKDTQYF; CDR3nt: TGTGCCTGGAGTGTGGGACTAGCGGGGAAGGATACGCAGTATTTT
abundance: once; j_gene: TRBJ1-1; v_gene: TRBV18; d_gene: TRBD1; CDR3aa: CASSPGGRGTEAFF; CDR3nt: TGTGCCAGCTCGCCAGGGGGGCGTGGCACTGAAGCTTTCTTT
abundance: -; j_gene: TRBJ1-6; v_gene: TRBV7-2; d_gene: TRBD1; CDR3aa: CASSFGPGQAGPLHF; CDR3nt: TGTGCCAGCAGCTTTGGCCCCGGACAGGCGGGACCCCTCCACTTT
abundance: -; j_gene: TRBJ1-2; v_gene: TRBV18; d_gene: TRBD1; CDR3aa: CASSPGTDYGYTF; CDR3nt: TGTGCCAGCTCACCAGGGACAGACTATGGCTACACCTTC
abundance: -; j_gene: TRBJ2-7; v_gene: TRBV6-5; d_gene: -; CDR3aa: CASSELRYEQYF; CDR3nt: TGTGCCAGCAGCGAGCTACGATACGAGCAGTACTTC
abundance: -; j_gene: TRBJ1-2; v_gene: TRBV5-6; d_gene: -; CDR3aa: CASSLGPEANYGYTF; CDR3nt: TGTGCCAGCAGCTTGGGTCCAGAAGCTAACTATGGCTACACCTTC
abundance: -; j_gene: TRBJ1-3; v_gene: TRBV19; d_gene: -; CDR3aa: CASKKMSQALPPLYF; CDR3nt: TGTGCCAGTAAGAAAATGTCACAGGCCTTGCCCCCGTTATATTTT
abundance: -; j_gene: TRBJ2-2; v_gene: TRBV6-5; d_gene: TRBD1; CDR3aa: CASSRWTGDTGELFF; CDR3nt: TGTGCCAGCAGCCGTTGGACAGGGGACACCGGGGAGCTGTTTTTT
abundance: -; j_gene: TRBJ2-7; v_gene: TRBV6-5; d_gene: -; CDR3aa: CASSSAFSYEQYF; CDR3nt: TGTGCCAGCAGTTCAGCGTTCTCCTACGAGCAGTACTTC
abundance: -; j_gene: TRBJ2-7; v_gene: TRBV5-1; d_gene: -; CDR3aa: CASSPGSGYEQYF; CDR3nt: TGCGCCAGCAGTCCTGGGAGCGGCTACGAGCAGTACTTC
abundance: -; j_gene: TRBJ2-5; v_gene: TRBV7-3; d_gene: -; CDR3aa: CASSALQEETQYF; CDR3nt: TGTGCCAGCAGCGCTCTGCAGGAAGAGACCCAGTACTTC
abundance: -; j_gene: TRBJ2-1; v_gene: TRBV10-3; d_gene: TRBD2; CDR3aa: CAISESAGGANEQFF; CDR3nt: TGTGCCATCAGTGAGTCTGCGGGGGGAGCTAATGAGCAGTTCTTC
abundance: few; j_gene: TRBJ2-3; v_gene: TRBV25-1; d_gene: -; CDR3aa: CASSPDFGPDTQYF; CDR3nt: TGTGCCAGCAGCCCGGATTTCGGCCCAGATACGCAGTATTTT